The next 31 T cell receptor beta chains were all read from a single sample in a study of blood T cell repertoires in COVID-19 (dated by TCRdb to 2020 to 2022). To prepare the library, the immunoSEQ multiplex PCR assay was applied. This is the immuneACCESS table as TCRdb keeps it, with only in-frame sequences that have V and J called. A part of the clones is gone; compared with another copy, unresolved V genes explain less than half, and the rest is unexplained. This sample holds approximately 120,000 clones; around four fifths were observed only once. The top ten clonotypes cover approximately 25% of the sample. Specimen: peripheral blood. The receptors shown here come from a human donor in a cohort sampled during active COVID-19.

The rearrangement links TRBV28 to TRBJ1-2, with D possibly TRBD1 on 6 matching bases. The germline V gene encodes CDR1 MDHEN and CDR2 SYDVKM. The germline V and J ends were trimmed by 5 bases and 2 bases, with 12 bases remaining between them. This CDR3 comprises 14 residues. The chain's CDR3 is CASSRSDRNYGYTF. As DNA, the CDR3 is TGTGCCAGCAGTAGGTCAGACAGGAACTATGGCTACACCTTC.

The chain employs TRBV10-1 and TRBJ2-7; possible D gene TRBD2, 6 bases. The CDR3 is 13 amino acids. V was pared by 8 bases and J by 7 bases, with 18 bases between. Per germline, CDR1 WNHNN and CDR2 SYGVQD (reference sequence). The CDR3 sequence is CASQVEGRGEQYF. Here the CDR3 DNA reads TGCGCCAGCCAGGTGGAGGGGCGAGGAGAGCAGTACTTC.

V and J are TRBV5-1 and TRBJ2-1; 8 nucleotides match TRBD2. The germline CDR1 and CDR2 sequences are SGHRS and YFSETQ. V lost 0 bases to trimming and J lost 5 bases; unmatched junction nucleotides: 4. The CDR3 has 15 residues. The CDR3 loop is CASSLALAGNNEQFF. The CDR3 DNA reads TGCGCCAGCAGCTTGGCCTTAGCGGGGAACAATGAGCAGTTCTTC.

V usage is TRBV20-1 and J usage is TRBJ2-7; D is undetermined. CDR3 length: 12 amino acids. Per germline, CDR1 DFQATT and CDR2 SNEGSKA (reference sequence). Trimming pared 3 bases from V and 0 bases from J, leaving 6 bases between. The CDR3, as DNA: TGCAGTGCTAGTCCTAGCTCCTACGAGCAGTACTTC. Translation gives CSASPSSYEQYF.

The chain recombines TRBV3-1 (or the pseudogene TRBV3-2) with TRBJ2-7; D is ambiguous. The CDR3 loop spans 11 amino acids. Germline V gene sequence: CDR1 LGHDT, CDR2 YNNKEL (reference sequence). Trimming took 0 bases from V and 6 from J, leaving 3 bases between them. The CDR3, as DNA: TGTGCCAGCAGCCAAGAGAGCGAGCAGTACTTC. Protein: CASSQESEQYF.

This chain connects TRBV28 to TRBJ1-1; 8 bases map to TRBD1. With 2 bases clipped from V and 1 base from J, the junction kept 3 bases outside the gene matches. Germline V CDR1 and CDR2: MDHEN, SYDVKM. The CDR3 is 15 amino acids. Here the CDR3 reads CASSLGGTGNTEAFF. As DNA, the CDR3 is TGTGCCAGCAGTTTAGGAGGGACAGGGAACACTGAAGCTTTCTTT.

The chain links TRBV10-3 to TRBJ1-6; D is ambiguous. V shed 3 bases and J shed 7 bases, with 13 bases lying between them. This CDR3 is 15 amino acids long. Germline CDR1 and CDR2: ENHRY and SYGVKD. The CDR3 DNA reads as TGTGCCATCAGTGACTTCCTAGTCGGAAATTCACCCCTCCACTTT. Translation: CAISDFLVGNSPLHF.

This clone appeared a single time. The chain links TRBV12-3 or TRBV12-4 to TRBJ1-5; no reliable D call. The CDR3 totals 13 residues. With 4 bases removed from V and 3 bases from J, the gap between germline ends came to 7 bases. The chain's CDR3 is CASSSQINQPQHF. Written as DNA, the CDR3 is TGTGCCAGCAGTTCCCAGATCAATCAGCCCCAGCATTTT.

This chain connects TRBV19 to TRBJ2-5, with TRBD2 matching 9 bases. The germline V gene has CDR1 LNHDA and CDR2 SQIVND (reference sequence). CDR3 length equals 13 residues. J lost 4 bases, V lost 7 bases, and 4 bases had no gene match. CDR3 in DNA: TGTGCCAGTATCCCAGCGGGGGGAGAGACCCAGTACTTC. Residues: CASIPAGGETQYF.

The V gene is TRBV3-1 (or the pseudogene TRBV3-2), the J gene TRBJ2-5, with TRBD1 matching 8 bases. Germline V gives CDR1 LGHDT, CDR2 YNNKEL (reference sequence). The trim removed 4 bases at V and 5 bases at J, leaving 9 bases unmatched. The CDR3 is 15 residues long. CDR3 bases: TGTGCCAGCAGCCTCAGGGGGCCCGCGCGGGAGACCCAGTACTTC. Its translation is CASSLRGPARETQYF.

This clone was counted a single time. The CDR3 here is CASSIRVSSYNSPLHF. CDR3 DNA sequence: TGTGCCAGTAGTATCCGGGTGAGCTCCTATAATTCACCCCTCCACTTT. This chain links TRBV19 with TRBJ1-6; D remains unclear. V shed 3 bases and J shed 0 bases, with 9 bases lying between them. The germline CDR1 and CDR2 sequences are LNHDA and SQIVND (reference sequence). This CDR3 has 16 amino acids.

This clone was detected once. V gene TRBV6-6 combines with J gene TRBJ1-2; D possibly corresponds to TRBD1 (6 bases). This CDR3 spans 13 amino acids. The ends were cut back, 5 bases at V and 4 bases at J, with 11 bases in the middle. CDR1 is MNHNY, CDR2 SVGAGI, per germline (reference sequence). CDR3 protein: CASSPQGSYGYTF. In nucleotides, the CDR3 is TGTGCCAGCAGTCCGCAGGGGTCCTATGGCTACACCTTC.

The CDR3 loop is CASSRGRVSYNEQFF. The CDR3, as DNA: TGTGCCAGCAGCCGAGGGAGGGTCTCCTACAATGAGCAGTTCTTC. The rearrangement uses TRBV7-8 and TRBJ2-1; 7 nucleotides agree with TRBD2. CDR3 length: 15 amino acids. Per the germline V gene, CDR1 is SGHVS and CDR2 is FQNEAQ. The V segment lost 5 bases and the J segment 0 bases; nucleotides outside the gene matches: 4.

The table lists this clone with many counts. The V gene is TRBV7-9, the J gene TRBJ2-7, with TRBD2 identical over 7 bases. The CDR3 has 14 amino acids. V shed 5 bases, J shed 6 bases, and the junction held 10 bases outside the gene matches. Germline lookup yields CDR1 SEHNR and CDR2 FQNEAQ (reference sequence). In nucleotides, the CDR3 is TGTGCCAGCAGCCCCCGGACTAGAGTCTTCGAGCAGTACTTC. It yields the protein CASSPRTRVFEQYF.

J is TRBJ1-1 and V is TRBV18; 7 bases agree with TRBD1. CDR3 length: 15 residues. CDR1 and CDR2 (germline): KGHSH, LQKENI. Trimming at V came to 6 bases and at J to 2 bases, leaving 9 bases not matched to a gene. CDR3 loop: CASSLGQLSNTEAFF. DNA for the CDR3: TGTGCCAGCTCCTTGGGACAGCTAAGCAACACTGAAGCTTTCTTT.

The V call is TRBV15, the J call TRBJ2-5; D perhaps matches TRBD2 (5 bases). The CDR3 is 16 amino acids. Per germline, CDR1 LNHNV and CDR2 YYDKDF (reference sequence). V was trimmed by 0 bases and J by 3 bases, leaving 14 bases between them. CDR3 sequence (DNA): TGTGCCACCAGCAGAGATTACGGGGAGAGAAAAGAGACCCAGTACTTC. It codes for CATSRDYGERKETQYF.

This clone was found a few times. The CDR3 loop is CASSHRGRYEQYF. The CDR3 nucleotides read TGCGCCAGCAGTCATCGAGGGCGCTACGAGCAGTACTTC. The rearrangement joins TRBV23-1 to TRBJ2-7; maybe TRBD2 (5 bases). TRBV23-1 is given ORF status, its function remaining uncertain. The V gene lost 3 bases and the J gene lost 3 bases, with 9 bases spanning the gap. The CDR3 has 13 amino acids.

This clone was counted a single time. V gene TRBV7-3 combines with J gene TRBJ2-1, with D possibly TRBD1 on 5 matching bases. The CDR3 consists of 15 residues. Per germline, CDR1 SGHTA and CDR2 FQGTGA. Trimming left V 0 bases short and J 3 bases short, with 9 bases between. For the CDR3, the DNA is TGTGCCAGCAGCTTAACGCCAGGGCTCTACAATGAGCAGTTCTTC. The encoded protein is CASSLTPGLYNEQFF.

The count of this clone is one. The chain couples TRBV7-3 to TRBJ2-1; 12 bases agree with TRBD2. CDR3 size: 15 residues. The germline V gene has CDR1 SGHTA and CDR2 FQGTGA. V gave up 5 bases and J gave up 6 bases; unmatched junction bases: 5. This CDR3 reads CASSIRLAGVNEQFF. CDR3 coding DNA: TGTGCCAGCAGCATCCGACTAGCGGGAGTCAATGAGCAGTTCTTC.

The V and J genes are TRBV6-2 or TRBV6-3 and TRBJ2-1, with D maybe TRBD2 (5 bases). Trimming shortened V by 6 bases and J by 9 bases, and 12 bases separated the two germline ends. The CDR3 has 12 amino acids. Germline V lookup: CDR1 MNHEY, CDR2 SVGEGT. The CDR3 reads CASSEGRVEQFF. CDR3 nucleotide sequence: TGTGCCAGCAGCGAGGGAAGGGTTGAGCAGTTCTTC.

The chain has TRBV19 and TRBJ1-4; D is ambiguous. V was pared by 3 bases and J by 5 bases, with 10 bases between. Germline-derived CDR1 and CDR2 are LNHDA and SQIVND (reference sequence). The CDR3 is 14 residues long. The CDR3 DNA is TGTGCCAGTAGTATCGGGCGGGGAAATGAAAAACTGTTTTTT. Its translation is CASSIGRGNEKLFF.

The V call is TRBV4-3, the J call TRBJ2-7; 8 bases align to TRBD1. This CDR3 region has 17 residues. V was clipped by 2 bases and J by 2 bases; unmatched bases: 11. The germline CDR1 and CDR2 sequences are LGHNA and YSLEER. The CDR3 region is CASSQHLNRGEAYEQYF. In DNA form, the CDR3 reads TGCGCCAGCAGCCAACATCTAAACAGGGGGGAGGCCTACGAGCAGTACTTC.

This chain joins TRBV27 and TRBJ2-1; TRBD2 aligns across 9 bases. V lost 6 bases, J lost 9 bases, and 12 bases stayed unmatched. The CDR3 has 15 residues. Germline CDR1 is MNHEY and CDR2 is SMNVEV (reference sequence). For the CDR3, the DNA is TGTGCCAGCAGCATTAAGCCGGGACTAGCTACTGAGCAGTTCTTC. The encoded protein is CASSIKPGLATEQFF.

The chain uses TRBV18 and TRBJ2-1, with 12 nucleotides matching TRBD2. Germline-derived CDR1 and CDR2 are KGHSH and LQKENI. This CDR3 has 16 amino acids. Trimming removed 2 bases from V and 6 bases from J; junction bases left unmatched: 5. For the CDR3, the DNA is TGTGCCAGCTCACCAGCTAGCGGGAGGGGAGGCAATGAGCAGTTCTTC. It encodes CASSPASGRGGNEQFF. Filled out from reference TRBV18 and TRBJ2-1, the complete variable domain reads NAGVMQNPRHLVRRRGQEARLRCSPMKGHSHVYWYRQLPEEGLKFMVYLQKENIIDESGMPKERFSAEFPKEGPSILRIQQVVRGDSAAYFCASSPASGRGGNEQFFGPGTRLTVL.

The rearrangement joins TRBV2 to TRBJ2-3, with unresolved D. Deletions cut 5 bases from V and 11 bases from J, with 2 bases between. Germline CDR1 and CDR2: SNHLY and FYNNEI. The CDR3 spans 8 residues. CDR3 protein: CASSLQYF. CDR3 nucleotides: TGTGCCAGCAGTCTGCAGTATTTT.

The chain has TRBV2 and TRBJ2-1; D gene ambiguous. Germline CDR1 SNHLY, CDR2 FYNNEI. V lost 6 bases and J 6 bases, leaving 12 bases between the germline ends. The CDR3 totals 13 residues. The CDR3 spells CASRRRVGNEQFF. DNA of the CDR3: TGTGCCAGCAGGCGTCGGGTGGGCAATGAGCAGTTCTTC.

The chain has TRBV18 and TRBJ2-7; D may be TRBD1 (6 bases). Trimming shortened V by 3 bases and J by 5 bases, and 11 bases separated the two germline ends. Germline V gives CDR1 KGHSH, CDR2 LQKENI. The CDR3 length is 13 residues. This chain's CDR3 is CASSPGQLDEQYF. DNA of the CDR3: TGTGCCAGCTCACCTGGACAGCTAGACGAGCAGTACTTC.

The chain uses TRBV5-1 and TRBJ1-1; 7 bases map to TRBD1. This CDR3 contains 13 residues. CDR1 SGHRS and CDR2 YFSETQ come from the germline V gene. V lost 4 bases to trimming and J lost 8 bases; unmatched junction nucleotides: 8. The CDR3 coding sequence is TGCGCCAGCAGCGAGCCCGGGACAGACGAAGCTTTCTTT. As protein: CASSEPGTDEAFF. The full variable domain, rest sourced from reference TRBV5-1 and TRBJ1-1, is KAGVTQTPRYLIKTRGQQVTLSCSPISGHRSVSWYQQTPGQGLQFLFEYFSETQRNKGNFPGRFSGRQFSNSRSEMNVSTLELGDSALYLCASSEPGTDEAFFGQGTRLTVV.

The chain couples TRBV4-3 to TRBJ1-1; D gene unclear. Germline CDR1 and CDR2: LGHNA and YSLEER. CDR3 length equals 14 residues. V shed 1 base and J shed 2 bases, with 8 bases lying between them. CDR3 amino acids: CASSQGTRNTEAFF. Here the CDR3 DNA reads TGCGCCAGCAGCCAAGGTACAAGAAACACTGAAGCTTTCTTT.

The rearrangement uses TRBV4-3 and TRBJ2-5; 11 bases map to TRBD1. The germline gives CDR1 LGHNA, CDR2 YSLEER. This CDR3 has 16 amino acids. V shed 1 base and J 5 bases; nucleotides not matched to a gene: 6. The CDR3 DNA follows: TGCGCCAGCAGCCAAGGGGACAGGGGGGAAGGGGAGACCCAGTACTTC. This sequence encodes CASSQGDRGEGETQYF.

This clone was seen more than once but under ten times. CDR3 sequence: CASSSAWDRGLLGNTEAFF. CDR3 nucleotide sequence: TGTGCCAGCAGCTCCGCTTGGGACAGGGGGTTATTGGGGAACACTGAAGCTTTCTTT. The genes are TRBV5-5 and TRBJ1-1, with TRBD1 identical over 11 bases. Germline V CDR1 and CDR2: SGHKS, YYEKEE (reference sequence). Trimming cost V 3 bases and J 1 base; bases outside gene matches: 14. This CDR3 contains 19 residues.